The table lists the clone carrying this T cell receptor beta chain with a count of one. This CDR3 comprises 15 residues. Germline V gives CDR1 MDHEN, CDR2 SYDVKM. V trimming: 1 base; J trimming: 6 bases; junction bases outside the gene matches: 1. This record belongs to a study of shared clonotypes between healthy human individuals. Libraries were prepared by immunoSEQ multiplex PCR; TCRdb keeps only in-frame clonotypes and omits some of them. The sample records hundreds of thousands of clones, 76% being singletons. V gene TRBV28 combines with J gene TRBJ2-2; 11 nucleotides match TRBD2. This sequence was found in a woman between 40 and 55 years old in good health. Some clones in this sample may be carry-over from other donors' samples. Material for sequencing was PBMCs. The CDR3 sequence: CASSLLLAGAGELFF. The CDR3 bases are TGTGCCAGCAGTTTATTACTAGCGGGAGCCGGGGAGCTGTTTTTT.